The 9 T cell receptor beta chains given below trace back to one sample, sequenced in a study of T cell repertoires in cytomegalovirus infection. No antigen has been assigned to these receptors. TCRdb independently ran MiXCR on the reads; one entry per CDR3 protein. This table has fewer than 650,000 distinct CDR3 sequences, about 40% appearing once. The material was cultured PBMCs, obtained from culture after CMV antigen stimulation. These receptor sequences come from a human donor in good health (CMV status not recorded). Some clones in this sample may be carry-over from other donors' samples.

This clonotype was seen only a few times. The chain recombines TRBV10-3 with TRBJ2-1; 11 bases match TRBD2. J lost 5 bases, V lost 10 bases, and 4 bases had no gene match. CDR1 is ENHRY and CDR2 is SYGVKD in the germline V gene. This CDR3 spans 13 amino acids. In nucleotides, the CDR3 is TGTGCCACCGGGACTAGCGGTAACAATGAGCAGTTCTTC. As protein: CATGTSGNNEQFF.

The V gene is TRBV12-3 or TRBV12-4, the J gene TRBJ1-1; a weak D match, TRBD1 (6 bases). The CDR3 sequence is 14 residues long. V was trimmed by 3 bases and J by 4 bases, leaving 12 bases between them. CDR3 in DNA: TGTGCCAGCAGTTTTTATCAGGGGTTCACTGAAGCTTTCTTT. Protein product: CASSFYQGFTEAFF.

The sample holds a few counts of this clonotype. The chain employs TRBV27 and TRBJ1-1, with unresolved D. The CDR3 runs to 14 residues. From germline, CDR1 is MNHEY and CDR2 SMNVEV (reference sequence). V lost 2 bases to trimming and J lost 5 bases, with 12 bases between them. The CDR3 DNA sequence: TGTGCCAGCAGTTTAAGCCCCCGCGGGACTGAAGCTTTCTTT. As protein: CASSLSPRGTEAFF.

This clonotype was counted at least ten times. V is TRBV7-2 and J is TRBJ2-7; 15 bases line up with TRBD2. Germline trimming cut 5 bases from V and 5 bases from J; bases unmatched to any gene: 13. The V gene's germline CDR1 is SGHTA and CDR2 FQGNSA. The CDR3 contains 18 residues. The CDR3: CASSPSRTSGREADEQYF. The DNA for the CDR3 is TGTGCCAGCAGCCCCAGCCGGACTAGCGGGAGGGAGGCGGACGAGCAGTACTTC.

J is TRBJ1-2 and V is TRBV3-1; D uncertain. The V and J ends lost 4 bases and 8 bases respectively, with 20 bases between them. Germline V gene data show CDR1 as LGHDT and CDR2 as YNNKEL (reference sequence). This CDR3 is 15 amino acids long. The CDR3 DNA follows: TGTGCCAGCAGCCGAAAGTTTCCCCGGGAAGGAGGCTACACCTTC. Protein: CASSRKFPREGGYTF.

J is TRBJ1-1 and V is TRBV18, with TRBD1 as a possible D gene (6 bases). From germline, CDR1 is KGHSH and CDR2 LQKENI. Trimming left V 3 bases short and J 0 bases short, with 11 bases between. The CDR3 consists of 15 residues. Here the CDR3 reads CASSPQGTMNTEAFF. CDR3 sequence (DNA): TGTGCCAGCTCACCTCAGGGGACCATGAACACTGAAGCTTTCTTT. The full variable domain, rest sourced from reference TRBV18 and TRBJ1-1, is NAGVMQNPRHLVRRRGQEARLRCSPMKGHSHVYWYRQLPEEGLKFMVYLQKENIIDESGMPKERFSAEFPKEGPSILRIQQVVRGDSAAYFCASSPQGTMNTEAFFGQGTRLTVV.

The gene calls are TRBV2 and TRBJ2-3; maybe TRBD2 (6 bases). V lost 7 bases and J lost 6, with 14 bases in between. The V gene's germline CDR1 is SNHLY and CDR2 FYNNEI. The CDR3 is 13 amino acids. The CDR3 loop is CASKTTSPDTQYF. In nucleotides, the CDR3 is TGTGCCAGCAAGACGACTAGTCCCGATACGCAGTATTTT.

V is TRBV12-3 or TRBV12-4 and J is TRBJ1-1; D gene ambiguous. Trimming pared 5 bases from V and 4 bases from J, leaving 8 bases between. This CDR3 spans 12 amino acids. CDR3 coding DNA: TGTGCCAGCAGTCCCCTGGCCACTGAAGCTTTCTTT. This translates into CASSPLATEAFF.

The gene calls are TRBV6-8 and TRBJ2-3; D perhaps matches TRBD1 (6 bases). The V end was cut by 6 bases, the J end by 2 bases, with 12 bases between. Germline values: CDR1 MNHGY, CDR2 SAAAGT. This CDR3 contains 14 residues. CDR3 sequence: CASRMTGPTDTQYF. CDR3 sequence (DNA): TGTGCCAGCAGGATGACAGGACCCACAGATACGCAGTATTTT.